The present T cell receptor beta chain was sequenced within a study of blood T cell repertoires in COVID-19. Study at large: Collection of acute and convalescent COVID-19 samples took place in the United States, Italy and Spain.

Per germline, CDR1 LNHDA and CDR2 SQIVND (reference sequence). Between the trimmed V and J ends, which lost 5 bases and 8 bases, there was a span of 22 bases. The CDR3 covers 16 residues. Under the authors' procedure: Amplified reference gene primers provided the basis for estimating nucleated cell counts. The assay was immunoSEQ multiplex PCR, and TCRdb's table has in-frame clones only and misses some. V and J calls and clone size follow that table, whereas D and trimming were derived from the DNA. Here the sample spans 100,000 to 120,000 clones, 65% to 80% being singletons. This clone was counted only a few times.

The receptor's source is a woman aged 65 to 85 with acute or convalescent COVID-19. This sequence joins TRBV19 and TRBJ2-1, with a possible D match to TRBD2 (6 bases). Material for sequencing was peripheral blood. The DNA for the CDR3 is TGTGCCAGTAGTCCAATATCAGCGGGCGTTAGGGATGAGCAGTTCTTC. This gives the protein CASSPISAGVRDEQFF.